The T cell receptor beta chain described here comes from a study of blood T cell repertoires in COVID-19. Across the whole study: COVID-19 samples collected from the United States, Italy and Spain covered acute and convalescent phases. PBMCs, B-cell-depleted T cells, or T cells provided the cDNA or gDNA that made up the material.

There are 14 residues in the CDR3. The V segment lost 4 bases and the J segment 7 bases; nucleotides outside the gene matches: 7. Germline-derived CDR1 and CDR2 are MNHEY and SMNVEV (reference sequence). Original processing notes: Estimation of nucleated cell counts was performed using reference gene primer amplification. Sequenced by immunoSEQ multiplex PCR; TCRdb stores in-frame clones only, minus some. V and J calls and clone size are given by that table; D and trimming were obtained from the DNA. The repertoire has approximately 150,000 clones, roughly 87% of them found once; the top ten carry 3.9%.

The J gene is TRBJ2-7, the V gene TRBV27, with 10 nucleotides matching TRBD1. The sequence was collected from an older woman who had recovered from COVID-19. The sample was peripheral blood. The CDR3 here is CASSSRQGAYEQYF. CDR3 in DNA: TGTGCCAGCAGTTCCCGACAGGGGGCGTATGAGCAGTACTTC.